What follows are 26 T cell receptor beta chains derived from one specimen sequenced in a study of T cell responses to AZD1222 COVID-19 vaccine. The protocol was immunoSEQ multiplex PCR, while the TCRdb copy is restricted to in-frame clones and leaves out a portion. The data contain 75,000 to 100,000 clones, approximately 91% of them singletons. Sequences were derived from peripheral blood, sampled on day 0 of AZD1222 vaccination. The receptor source for this set is an adult in good health.

This chain uses TRBV28 with TRBJ2-3; 8 positions match TRBD2. This CDR3 spans 19 amino acids. The V and J ends lost 5 bases and 0 bases, in that order; junction bases with no gene match: 16. Germline V lookup: CDR1 MDHEN, CDR2 SYDVKM. The chain's CDR3 is CASSADRAGGPSSTDTQYF. The CDR3 nucleotides read TGTGCCAGCAGTGCCGATAGGGCGGGAGGTCCCTCTAGCACAGATACGCAGTATTTT.

The sample holds one count of this clone. V and J are TRBV7-2 and TRBJ2-6, with 7 positions matching TRBD2. The CDR3 length is 17 residues. Germline CDR1 SGHTA, CDR2 FQGNSA. V lost 0 bases, J lost 0 bases, and 2 bases stayed unmatched. The DNA for the CDR3 is TGTGCCAGCAGCTTAGCGGGGACTAACTCTGGGGCCAACGTCCTGACTTTC. Protein: CASSLAGTNSGANVLTF.

This clone was seen once. The chain recombines TRBV4-2 with TRBJ2-5; D perhaps matches TRBD1 (7 bases). V dropped 0 bases and J dropped 5 bases, with 22 bases sitting between them. This CDR3 has 18 amino acids. The germline gives CDR1 LGHNA, CDR2 YNFKEQ. The CDR3 protein is CASSQDSMRAGGQETQYF. Here the CDR3 DNA reads TGTGCCAGCAGCCAAGATTCTATGAGGGCAGGGGGGCAGGAGACCCAGTACTTC.

This chain uses TRBV4-3 with TRBJ2-7, with TRBD1 as a possible D gene (6 bases). This CDR3 spans 14 amino acids. Germline V gene sequence: CDR1 LGHNA, CDR2 YSLEER. Trimming left V 1 base short and J 3 bases short, with 10 bases between. The CDR3 DNA reads TGCGCCAGCAGCCAAGGTCTAGGGGGCTACGAGCAGTACTTC. It codes for CASSQGLGGYEQYF.

This chain links TRBV5-5 with TRBJ1-2, with 9 bases lining up with TRBD1. The CDR3 runs 13 residues. J lost 7 bases, V lost 4 bases, and 5 bases had no gene match. Germline V gene lookup returns CDR1 SGHKS and CDR2 YYEKEE (reference sequence). CDR3 nucleotides: TGTGCCAGCAGCCCCCGGACAGGGGTTGGCTACACCTTC. Its translation: CASSPRTGVGYTF.

The rearrangement joins TRBV27 to TRBJ1-4, with 9 bases identical to TRBD1. CDR3 size: 20 residues. V lost 7 bases to trimming and J lost 0 bases; unmatched junction nucleotides: 18. Germline CDR1 is MNHEY and CDR2 is SMNVEV (reference sequence). The CDR3 DNA sequence: TGTGCCAGCACCCCTTATTCCCGGACAGGGGCTACCTCAACTAATGAAAAACTGTTTTTT. Encoded protein: CASTPYSRTGATSTNEKLFF.

The sample holds a few counts of this clone. The chain has TRBV5-4 and TRBJ2-1; D unresolved. CDR3 length: 15 amino acids. Trimming removed 1 base at V and 0 bases at J, with 8 bases between. Germline CDR1 SGHNT, CDR2 YYREEE (reference sequence). CDR3 sequence reads: CASSLTESSYNEQFF. CDR3 in DNA: TGTGCCAGCAGCTTGACTGAGAGCTCCTACAATGAGCAGTTCTTC.

In DNA form, the CDR3 reads TGTGCCAGCAGAGGGACAGGCGCCTACGAGCAGTACTTC. It specifies CASRGTGAYEQYF. This sequence joins TRBV28 and TRBJ2-7, with 8 bases identical to TRBD1. This CDR3 is 13 amino acids long. V dropped 6 bases and J dropped 2; count of bases not matched to a gene: 3. Germline V gene data show CDR1 as MDHEN and CDR2 as SYDVKM. The full variable domain, in which reference TRBV28 and TRBJ2-7 provide the parts outside the CDR3, is DVKVTQSSRYLVKRTGEKVFLECVQDMDHENMFWYRQDPGLGLRLIYFSYDVKMKEKGDIPEGYSVSREKKERFSLILESASTNQTSMYLCASRGTGAYEQYFGPGTRLTVT.

The rearrangement links TRBV4-3 to TRBJ2-1; 10 bases fit TRBD2. V gave up 1 base and J gave up 8 bases; unmatched junction bases: 5. The CDR3 is made up of 15 amino acids. Germline V gives CDR1 LGHNA, CDR2 YSLEER. CDR3 nucleotide sequence: TGCGCCAGCAGCCAAGCGAGCGGGGGGGTCGATGAGCAGTTCTTC. The encoded protein is CASSQASGGVDEQFF.

The rearrangement links TRBV27 to TRBJ2-5, with unresolved D. V was shortened by 3 bases and J by 5 bases, with 4 bases between the two germline ends. The CDR3 sequence is 11 residues long. Per germline, CDR1 MNHEY and CDR2 SMNVEV (reference sequence). The CDR3 coding sequence is TGTGCCAGCAGTTTGGTTGAGACCCAGTACTTC. Its protein is CASSLVETQYF.

The genes are TRBV27 and TRBJ2-1; D possibly matches TRBD1 or TRBD2 (5 bases each). The CDR3 runs to 15 residues. Germline values: CDR1 MNHEY, CDR2 SMNVEV (reference sequence). V was pared by 1 base and J by 5 bases, with 12 bases between. CDR3 DNA sequence: TGTGCCAGCAGTTTATTTGGGGGATTGAACAATGAGCAGTTCTTC. Encoded protein: CASSLFGGLNNEQFF.

V and J are TRBV6-5 and TRBJ2-7; D gene unclear. The CDR3 spans 11 residues. In germline, CDR1 is MNHEY, CDR2 SVGAGI. V was clipped by 7 bases and J by 4 bases, with 8 bases between them. CDR3 bases: TGTGCCAGCACAGTTACTTACGAGCAGTACTTC. This translates into CASTVTYEQYF.

The count of this clone is one. V gene TRBV30 combines with J gene TRBJ1-4; the D is unclear. The CDR3 totals 16 residues. Germline CDR1 and CDR2: GTSNPN and SVGIG (reference sequence). The V end was cut by 0 bases, the J end by 1 base, with 12 bases between. The CDR3 coding sequence is TGTGCCTGGAGTGTACGTGGAGTGCGAACTAATGAAAAACTGTTTTTT. It encodes CAWSVRGVRTNEKLFF.

The chain couples TRBV3-1 (or the pseudogene TRBV3-2) to TRBJ1-4; 8 bases are shared with TRBD1. The V gene's germline CDR1 is LGHDT and CDR2 YNNKEL (reference sequence). The CDR3 spans 14 residues. J was trimmed by 7 bases and V by 7 bases; bases with no gene match: 8. The CDR3 here is CASTPTGVSEKLFF. In DNA, the CDR3 is TGTGCCAGCACCCCGACAGGGGTTAGTGAAAAACTGTTTTTT.

The V and J genes are TRBV5-6 and TRBJ1-4; D might be TRBD1 (5 bases). V was trimmed by 4 bases and J by 5 bases, leaving 15 bases between them. The CDR3 is 15 amino acids. The germline CDR1 and CDR2 sequences are SGHDT and YYEEEE. CDR3: CASSQTGTANEKLFF. CDR3 DNA sequence: TGTGCCAGCAGCCAAACCGGGACGGCAAATGAAAAACTGTTTTTT. The whole variable domain, remainder taken from reference TRBV5-6 and TRBJ1-4, is DAGVTQSPTHLIKTRGQQVTLRCSPKSGHDTVSWYQQALGQGPQFIFQYYEEEERQRGNFPDRFSGHQFPNYSSELNVNALLLGDSALYLCASSQTGTANEKLFFGSGTQLSVL.

This chain joins TRBV5-6 and TRBJ1-3; a possible D gene is TRBD1 (6 bases). This CDR3 is built from 16 residues. Per the germline V gene, CDR1 is SGHDT and CDR2 is YYEEEE. V lost 4 bases, J lost 4 bases, and 18 bases lay in between. The chain's CDR3 is CASSRKGGSSGNTIYF. The DNA for the CDR3 is TGTGCCAGCAGCCGAAAAGGGGGTAGTTCGGGAAACACCATATATTTT.

CDR3 amino acids: CASSFRGRGNGYTF. The CDR3 DNA reads TGTGCCAGCAGTTTCCGGGGGCGCGGAAATGGCTACACCTTC. The rearrangement joins TRBV27 to TRBJ1-2; possibly TRBD1 for D (6 bases). This CDR3 comprises 14 residues. The germline CDR1 and CDR2 sequences are MNHEY and SMNVEV (reference sequence). V dropped 3 bases and J dropped 6 bases, with 14 bases sitting between them.

The gene calls are TRBV30 and TRBJ1-2; D not resolved. This CDR3 region has 14 residues. In germline, CDR1 is GTSNPN, CDR2 SVGIG (reference sequence). V lost 1 base, J lost 4 bases, and 13 bases lay in between. The CDR3 sequence: CAWSAGVSGYGYTF. The DNA for the CDR3 is TGTGCCTGGAGTGCAGGCGTCAGCGGCTATGGCTACACCTTC.

This clone has just one count. The V gene is TRBV15, the J gene TRBJ2-7; D is unclear. Germline V lookup: CDR1 LNHNV, CDR2 YYDKDF (reference sequence). Deletions cut 3 bases from V and 7 bases from J, with 13 bases between. The CDR3 totals 13 residues. CDR3 coding DNA: TGTGCCACCAGCAGCATCGGCTTGGGGGAGCAGTACTTC. As protein: CATSSIGLGEQYF. The variable domain in full, with the rest retrieved from reference TRBV15 and TRBJ2-7, is DAMVIQNPRYQVTQFGKPVTLSCSQTLNHNVMYWYQQKSSQAPKLLFHYYDKDFNNEADTPDNFQSRRPNTSFCFLDIRSPGLGDTAMYLCATSSIGLGEQYFGPGTRLTVT.

The chain carries TRBV27 and TRBJ2-1; D unresolved. Germline V gives CDR1 MNHEY, CDR2 SMNVEV (reference sequence). The ends were cut back, 5 bases at V and 4 bases at J, with 3 bases in the middle. CDR3 length equals 11 residues. The CDR3, as DNA: TGTGCCAGCAGTGCGTACAATGAGCAGTTCTTC. Its translation: CASSAYNEQFF.

The chain has TRBV4-3 and TRBJ2-5; the D gene is possibly TRBD2 (6 bases). The germline CDR1 and CDR2 sequences are LGHNA and YSLEER. There are 16 residues in the CDR3. The V gene lost 0 bases and the J gene lost 5 bases, with 16 bases spanning the gap. CDR3 sequence: CASSQEGIGRGETQYF. The CDR3 DNA reads TGCGCCAGCAGCCAAGAAGGGATCGGTCGGGGGGAGACCCAGTACTTC.

This chain links TRBV10-1 with TRBJ2-3, with TRBD1 matching 8 bases. J gave up 0 bases and V 5 bases, and 4 bases lay outside the gene matches. The V gene's germline CDR1 is WNHNN and CDR2 SYGVQD (reference sequence). The CDR3 is 15 amino acids. The CDR3 bases are TGCGCCAGCAGTAAGGGACAGGAGAGCACAGATACGCAGTATTTT. Residues: CASSKGQESTDTQYF.

The chain is built from TRBV11-2 and TRBJ2-5, with D unclear. Deletions cut 1 base from V and 2 bases from J, with 5 bases between. This CDR3 contains 13 residues. The germline gives CDR1 SGHAT, CDR2 FQNNGV. The CDR3 reads CASSLALQETQYF. As DNA, the CDR3 is TGTGCCAGCAGCTTAGCACTACAAGAGACCCAGTACTTC.

DNA for the CDR3: TGTGCCAGCAGCTTAGCAGGGGGAACTTACGAGCAGTACTTC. The encoded protein is CASSLAGGTYEQYF. The chain is built from TRBV13 and TRBJ2-7; 7 positions match TRBD1. The trim removed 1 base at V and 4 bases at J, leaving 4 bases unmatched. Germline V gives CDR1 PRHDT, CDR2 FYEKMQ (reference sequence). CDR3 length: 14 amino acids.

The V gene is TRBV20-1, the J gene TRBJ2-3; no firm D call. V was pared by 7 bases and J by 6 bases, with 11 bases between. The CDR3 consists of 11 residues. Germline V gene data show CDR1 as DFQATT and CDR2 as SNEGSKA (reference sequence). The DNA for the CDR3 is TGCAGTGTCTCCTCATGGGATACGCAGTATTTT. Translating it yields CSVSSWDTQYF.

V usage is TRBV19 and J usage is TRBJ1-5; 9 bases are shared with TRBD1. CDR3 length: 19 amino acids. The junction had 17 bases not matched to a gene; V was cut back by 4 bases and J by 4 bases. Germline V lookup: CDR1 LNHDA, CDR2 SQIVND (reference sequence). CDR3 region: CASSTRSPDRGRVNQPQHF. CDR3 nucleotides: TGTGCCAGTAGTACCCGATCCCCGGACAGGGGAAGGGTTAATCAGCCCCAGCATTTT.